The entry below describes one TCR beta chain. The antigen remains unidentified. These data are taken from a study of T cell responses to AZD1222 COVID-19 vaccine. Study as a whole: Second-dose timings of about 4 or about 12 weeks were pooled.

Study outcomes and limitations: The breadth and depth of Spike-specific TCRs increased once two AZD1222 doses had been given. AZD1222 recipients seropositive at baseline numbered only 5 or 6. A reported finding is that nearly half of spike-specific TCRs target unmutated variant regions.

CDR3 size: 14 residues. Trimming removed 0 bases from V and 6 bases from J, with 11 bases in between. Germline V lookup: CDR1 KGHSH, CDR2 LQKENI. Libraries were prepared by immunoSEQ multiplex PCR; TCRdb keeps only in-frame clonotypes and omits some of them. The sample carries tens of thousands of clones, around nine tenths recorded once. This receptor was taken from an adult in good health. This chain connects TRBV18 to TRBJ1-2; D not certain. The sequencing used peripheral blood, collected on day 0 of AZD1222 vaccination. CDR3 amino acids: CASSPPVWIDGYTF. The CDR3 nucleotides are TGTGCCAGCTCACCACCGGTCTGGATCGATGGCTACACCTTC.